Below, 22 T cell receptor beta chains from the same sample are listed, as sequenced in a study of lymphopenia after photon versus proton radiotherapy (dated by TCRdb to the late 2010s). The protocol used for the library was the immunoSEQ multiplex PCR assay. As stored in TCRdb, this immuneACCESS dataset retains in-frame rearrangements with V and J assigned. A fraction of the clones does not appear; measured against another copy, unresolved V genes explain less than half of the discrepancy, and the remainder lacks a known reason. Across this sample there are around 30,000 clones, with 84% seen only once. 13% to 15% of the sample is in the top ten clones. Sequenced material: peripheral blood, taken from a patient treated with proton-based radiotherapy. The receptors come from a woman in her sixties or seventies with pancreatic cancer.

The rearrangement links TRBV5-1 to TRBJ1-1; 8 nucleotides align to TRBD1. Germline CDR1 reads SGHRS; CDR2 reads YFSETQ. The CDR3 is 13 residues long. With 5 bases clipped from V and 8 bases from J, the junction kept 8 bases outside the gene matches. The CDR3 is CASRSSGGGEAFF. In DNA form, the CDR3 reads TGCGCCAGCAGATCTTCAGGGGGCGGGGAAGCTTTCTTT. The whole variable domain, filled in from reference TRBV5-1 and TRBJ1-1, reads KAGVTQTPRYLIKTRGQQVTLSCSPISGHRSVSWYQQTPGQGLQFLFEYFSETQRNKGNFPGRFSGRQFSNSRSEMNVSTLELGDSALYLCASRSSGGGEAFFGQGTRLTVV.

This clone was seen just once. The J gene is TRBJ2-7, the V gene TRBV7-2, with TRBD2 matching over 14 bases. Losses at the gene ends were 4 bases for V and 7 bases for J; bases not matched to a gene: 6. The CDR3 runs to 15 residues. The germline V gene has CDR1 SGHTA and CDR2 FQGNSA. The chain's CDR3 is CASSSTGTSGSEQYF. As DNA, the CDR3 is TGTGCCAGCAGCTCAACCGGGACTAGCGGGAGTGAGCAGTACTTC.

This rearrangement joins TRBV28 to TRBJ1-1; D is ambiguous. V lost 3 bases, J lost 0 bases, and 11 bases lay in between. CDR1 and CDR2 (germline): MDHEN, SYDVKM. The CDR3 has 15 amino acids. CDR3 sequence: CASSFIRAMNTEAFF. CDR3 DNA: TGTGCCAGCAGTTTCATCCGGGCCATGAACACTGAAGCTTTCTTT.

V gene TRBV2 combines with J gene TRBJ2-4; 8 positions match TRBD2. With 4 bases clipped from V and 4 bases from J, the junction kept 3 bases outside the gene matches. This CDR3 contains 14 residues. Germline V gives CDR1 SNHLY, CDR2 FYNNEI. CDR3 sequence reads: CASSGAGEKNIQYF. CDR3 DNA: TGTGCCAGCAGTGGAGCGGGAGAAAAAAACATTCAGTACTTC.

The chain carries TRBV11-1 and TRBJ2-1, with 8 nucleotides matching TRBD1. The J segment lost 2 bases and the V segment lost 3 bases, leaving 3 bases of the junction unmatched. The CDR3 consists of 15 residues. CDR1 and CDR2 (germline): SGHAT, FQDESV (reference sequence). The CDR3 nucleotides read TGTGCCAGCAGCTTTCGGACAGGGACCTACAATGAGCAGTTCTTC. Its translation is CASSFRTGTYNEQFF.

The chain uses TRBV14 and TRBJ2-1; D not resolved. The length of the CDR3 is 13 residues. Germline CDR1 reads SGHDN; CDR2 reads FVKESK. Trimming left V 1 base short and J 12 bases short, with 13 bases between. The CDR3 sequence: CASSQGYESGQFF. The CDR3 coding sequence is TGTGCCAGCAGCCAAGGTTACGAGTCTGGGCAGTTCTTC.

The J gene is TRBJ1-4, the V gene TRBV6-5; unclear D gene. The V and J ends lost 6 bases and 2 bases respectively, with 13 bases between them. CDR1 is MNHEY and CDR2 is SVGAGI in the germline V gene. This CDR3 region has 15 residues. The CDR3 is CASRSDGSTNEKLFF. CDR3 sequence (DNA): TGTGCCAGCAGGAGCGACGGTTCTACTAATGAAAAACTGTTTTTT.

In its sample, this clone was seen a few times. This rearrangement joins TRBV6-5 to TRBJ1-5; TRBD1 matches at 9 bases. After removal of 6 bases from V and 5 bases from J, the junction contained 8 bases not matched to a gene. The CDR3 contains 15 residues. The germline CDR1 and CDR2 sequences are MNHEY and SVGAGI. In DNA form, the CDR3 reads TGTGCCAGCAGGCCCGAAAGGACAGGGGATCAGCCCCAGCATTTT. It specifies CASRPERTGDQPQHF.

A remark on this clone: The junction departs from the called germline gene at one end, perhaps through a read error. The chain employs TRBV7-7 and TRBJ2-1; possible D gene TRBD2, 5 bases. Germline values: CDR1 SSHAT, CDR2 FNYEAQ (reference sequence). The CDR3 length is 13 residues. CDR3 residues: CASSPSTGNEQFF. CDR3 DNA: TGTGCTAGCAGCCCTAGCACGGGGAATGAGCAGTTCTTC.

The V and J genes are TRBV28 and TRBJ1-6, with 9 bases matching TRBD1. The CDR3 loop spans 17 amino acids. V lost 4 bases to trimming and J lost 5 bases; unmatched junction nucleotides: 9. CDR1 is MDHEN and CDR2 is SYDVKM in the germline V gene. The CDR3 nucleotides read TGTGCCAGCAGTTCCTACCCGGGACAGGGAAATAATTCACCCCTCCACTTT. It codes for CASSSYPGQGNNSPLHF.

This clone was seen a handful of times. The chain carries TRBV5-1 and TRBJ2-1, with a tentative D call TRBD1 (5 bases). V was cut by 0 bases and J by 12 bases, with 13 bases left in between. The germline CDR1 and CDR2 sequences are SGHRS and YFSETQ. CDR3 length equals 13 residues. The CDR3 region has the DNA TGCGCCAGCAGCTTGGACAAGGGGATTTCGCAGTTCTTC. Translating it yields CASSLDKGISQFF.

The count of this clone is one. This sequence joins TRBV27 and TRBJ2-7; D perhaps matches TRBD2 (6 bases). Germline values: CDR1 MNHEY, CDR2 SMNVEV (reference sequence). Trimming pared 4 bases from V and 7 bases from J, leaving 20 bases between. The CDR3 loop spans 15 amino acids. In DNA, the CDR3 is TGTGCCAGCAGTTGGGCCCGACACCTTGGGGGGGAGCAGTACTTC. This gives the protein CASSWARHLGGEQYF.

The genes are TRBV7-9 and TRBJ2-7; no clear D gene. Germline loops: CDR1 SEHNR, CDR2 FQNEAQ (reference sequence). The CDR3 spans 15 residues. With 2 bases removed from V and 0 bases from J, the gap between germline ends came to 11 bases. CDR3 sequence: CASSLKGIFSYEQYF. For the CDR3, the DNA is TGTGCCAGCAGCTTAAAAGGGATCTTCTCCTACGAGCAGTACTTC. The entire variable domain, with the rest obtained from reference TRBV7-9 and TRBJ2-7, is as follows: DTGVSQNPRHKITKRGQNVTFRCDPISEHNRLYWYRQTLGQGPEFLTYFQNEAQLEKSRLLSDRFSAERPKGSFSTLEIQRTEQGDSAMYLCASSLKGIFSYEQYFGPGTRLTVT.

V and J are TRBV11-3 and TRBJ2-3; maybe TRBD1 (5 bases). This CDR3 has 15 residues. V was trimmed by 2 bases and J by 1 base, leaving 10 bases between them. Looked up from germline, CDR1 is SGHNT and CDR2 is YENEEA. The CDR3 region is CASSLLGQGTDTQYF. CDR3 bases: TGTGCCAGCAGCTTACTGGGGCAGGGCACAGATACGCAGTATTTT. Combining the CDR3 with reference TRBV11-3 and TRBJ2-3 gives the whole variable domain EAGVVQSPRYKIIEKKQPVAFWCNPISGHNTLYWYLQNLGQGPELLIRYENEEAVDDSQLPKDRFSAERLKGVDSTLKIQPAELGDSAVYLCASSLLGQGTDTQYFGPGTRLTVL.

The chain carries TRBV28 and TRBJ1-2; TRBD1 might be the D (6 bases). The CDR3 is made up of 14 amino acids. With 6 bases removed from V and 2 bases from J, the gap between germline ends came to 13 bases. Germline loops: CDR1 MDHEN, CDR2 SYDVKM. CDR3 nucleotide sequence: TGTGCCAGCAGGCCACCGGACAGAAACTATGGCTACACCTTC. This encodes CASRPPDRNYGYTF.

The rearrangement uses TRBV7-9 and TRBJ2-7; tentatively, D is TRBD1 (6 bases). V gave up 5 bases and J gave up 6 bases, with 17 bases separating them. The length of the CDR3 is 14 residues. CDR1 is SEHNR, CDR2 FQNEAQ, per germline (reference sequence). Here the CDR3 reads CASSPEGDNPEQYF. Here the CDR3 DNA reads TGTGCCAGCAGCCCCGAGGGGGACAACCCCGAGCAGTACTTC.

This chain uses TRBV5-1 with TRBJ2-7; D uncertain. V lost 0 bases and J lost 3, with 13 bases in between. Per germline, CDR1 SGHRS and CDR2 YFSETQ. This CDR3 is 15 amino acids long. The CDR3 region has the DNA TGCGCCAGCAGCTTGGCGGGTGGAACTGGCTACGAGCAGTACTTC. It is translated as CASSLAGGTGYEQYF. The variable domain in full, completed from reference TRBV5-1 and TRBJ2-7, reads KAGVTQTPRYLIKTRGQQVTLSCSPISGHRSVSWYQQTPGQGLQFLFEYFSETQRNKGNFPGRFSGRQFSNSRSEMNVSTLELGDSALYLCASSLAGGTGYEQYFGPGTRLTVT.

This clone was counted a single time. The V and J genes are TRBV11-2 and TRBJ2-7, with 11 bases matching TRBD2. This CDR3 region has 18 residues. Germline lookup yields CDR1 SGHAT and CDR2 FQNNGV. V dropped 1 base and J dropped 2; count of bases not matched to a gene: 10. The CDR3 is CASSLAATSGSAAYEQYF. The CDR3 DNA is TGTGCCAGCAGCTTAGCTGCAACTAGCGGGAGCGCCGCCTACGAGCAGTACTTC.

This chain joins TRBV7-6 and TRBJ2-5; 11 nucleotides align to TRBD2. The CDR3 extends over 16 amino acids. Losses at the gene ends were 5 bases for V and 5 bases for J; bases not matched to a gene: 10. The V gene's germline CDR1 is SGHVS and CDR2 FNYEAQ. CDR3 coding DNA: TGTGCCAGCAGCCGCAATAGCGGGAGGGGGATTGAGACCCAGTACTTC. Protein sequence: CASSRNSGRGIETQYF.

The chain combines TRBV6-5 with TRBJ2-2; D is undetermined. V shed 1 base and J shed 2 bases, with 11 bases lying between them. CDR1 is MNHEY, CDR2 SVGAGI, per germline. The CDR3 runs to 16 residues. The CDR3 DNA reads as TGTGCCAGCAGTTACTTCCGGCAGCCTAACACCGGGGAGCTGTTTTTT. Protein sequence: CASSYFRQPNTGELFF.

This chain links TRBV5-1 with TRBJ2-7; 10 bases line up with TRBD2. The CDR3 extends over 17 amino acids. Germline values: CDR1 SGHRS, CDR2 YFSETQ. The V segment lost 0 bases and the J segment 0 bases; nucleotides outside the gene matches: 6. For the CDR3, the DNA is TGCGCCAGCAGCTTGGTTCCTGCTAGCGGGAGCTCCTACGAGCAGTACTTC. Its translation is CASSLVPASGSSYEQYF.

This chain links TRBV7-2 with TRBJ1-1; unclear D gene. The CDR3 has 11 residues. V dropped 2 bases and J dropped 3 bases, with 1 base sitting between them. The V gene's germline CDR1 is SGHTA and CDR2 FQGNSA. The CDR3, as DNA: TGTGCCAGCAGCTTATACACTGAAGCTTTCTTT. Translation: CASSLYTEAFF.